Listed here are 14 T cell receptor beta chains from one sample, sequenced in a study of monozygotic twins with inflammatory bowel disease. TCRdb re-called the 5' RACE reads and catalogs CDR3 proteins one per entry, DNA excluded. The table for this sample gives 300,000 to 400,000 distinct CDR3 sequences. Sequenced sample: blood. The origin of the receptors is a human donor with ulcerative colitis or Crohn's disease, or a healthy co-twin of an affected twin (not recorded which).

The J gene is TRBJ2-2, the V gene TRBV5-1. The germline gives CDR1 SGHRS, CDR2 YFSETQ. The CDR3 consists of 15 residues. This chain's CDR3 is CASSLKGGNTGELFF.

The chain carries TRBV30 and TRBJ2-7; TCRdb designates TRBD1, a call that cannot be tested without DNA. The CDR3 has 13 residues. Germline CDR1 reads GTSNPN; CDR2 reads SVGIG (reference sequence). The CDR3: CAQDEQGGYEQYF.

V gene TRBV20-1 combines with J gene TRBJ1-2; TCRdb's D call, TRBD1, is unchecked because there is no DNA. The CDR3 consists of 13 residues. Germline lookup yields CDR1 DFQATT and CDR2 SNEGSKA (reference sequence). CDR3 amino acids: CSAPGGGPYGYTF.

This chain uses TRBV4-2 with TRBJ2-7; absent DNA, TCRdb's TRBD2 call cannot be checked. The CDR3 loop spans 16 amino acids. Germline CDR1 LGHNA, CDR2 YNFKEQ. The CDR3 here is CASSQGVGTRIYEQYF.

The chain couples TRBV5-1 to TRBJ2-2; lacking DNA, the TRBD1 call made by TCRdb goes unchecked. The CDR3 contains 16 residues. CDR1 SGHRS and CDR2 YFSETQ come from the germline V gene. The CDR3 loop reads CASSLSDRAGTGELFF.

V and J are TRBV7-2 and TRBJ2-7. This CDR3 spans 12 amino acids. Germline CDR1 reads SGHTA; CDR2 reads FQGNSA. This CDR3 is CASSIGVAEQYF.

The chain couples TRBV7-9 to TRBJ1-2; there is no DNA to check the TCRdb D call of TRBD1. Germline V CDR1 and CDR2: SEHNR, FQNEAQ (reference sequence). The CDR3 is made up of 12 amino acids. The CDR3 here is CASSTGVYGYTF.

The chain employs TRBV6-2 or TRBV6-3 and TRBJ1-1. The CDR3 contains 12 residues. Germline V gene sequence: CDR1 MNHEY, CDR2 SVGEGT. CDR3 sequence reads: CASSTRNTEAFF.

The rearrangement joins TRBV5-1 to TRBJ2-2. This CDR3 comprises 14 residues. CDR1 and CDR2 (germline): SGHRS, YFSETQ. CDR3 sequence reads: CASSLVQNTGELFF.

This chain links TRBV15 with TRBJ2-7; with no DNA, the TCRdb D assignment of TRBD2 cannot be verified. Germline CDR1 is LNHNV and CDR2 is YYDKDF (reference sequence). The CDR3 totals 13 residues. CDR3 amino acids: CATRPSGAYEQYF.

This CDR3 is CASSLTGTGLNTEAFF. The gene calls are TRBV19 and TRBJ1-1; the D call from TCRdb, TRBD1, cannot be confirmed without DNA. Germline values: CDR1 LNHDA, CDR2 SQIVND (reference sequence). CDR3 length: 16 residues. The whole variable domain, remainder taken from reference TRBV19 and TRBJ1-1, is DGGITQSPKYLFRKEGQNVTLSCEQNLNHDAMYWYRQDPGQGLRLIYYSQIVNDFQKGDIAEGYSVSREKKESFPLTVTSAQKNPTAFYLCASSLTGTGLNTEAFFGQGTRLTVV.

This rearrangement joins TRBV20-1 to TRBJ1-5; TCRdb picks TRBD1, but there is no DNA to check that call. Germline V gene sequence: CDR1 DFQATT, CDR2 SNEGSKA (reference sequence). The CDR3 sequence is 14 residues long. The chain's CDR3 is CSAKITGGNQPQHF.

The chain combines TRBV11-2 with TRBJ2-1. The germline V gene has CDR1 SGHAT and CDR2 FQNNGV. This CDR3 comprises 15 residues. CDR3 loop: CASSLDGQVYNEQFF.

The CDR3 loop is CASSLGGQKETQYF. The V gene is TRBV7-6, the J gene TRBJ2-5; TCRdb lists TRBD1, though no DNA is available to test this call. Germline loops: CDR1 SGHVS, CDR2 FNYEAQ. CDR3 size: 14 residues.